This T cell receptor beta chain was sequenced in a study of shared clonotypes between healthy human individuals (TCRdb year 2020). About the study as a whole: Three men and a couple of women, aged 18 to 49 years, made up the cohort. For each donor, three plates each were used for CD4 naive and CD4 memory, two plates were used for CD8 naive, and one plate was used for CD8 memory. Blood TCR repertoires of about 5 healthy adults were deeply sequenced to estimate repertoire size and the extent of clonotype sharing between individuals. Libraries were prepared and TCR repertoires were sequenced by different laboratories using diverse techniques, in order to increase sequencing depth and limit assay-specific biases. Leukapheresis yielded between about 0.85 and 10 billion PBMCs per donor. What the work shows at the level of the full study, not this receptor alone: Even with the large sequencing depth, rarefaction of the sorted-subset datasets indicated that sequencing was incomplete. Sharing across several donors was observed for about 5% of naive CD4, around 3.5% of naive CD8, 2.3% of memory CD4, and 0.4% of memory CD8 clonotypes. Naive subsets generally had larger estimated clonotype richness than memory subsets did. Because the study included a small number of donors, the genetic and exposure-history diversity represented was limited. Sampling was limited to blood, and TCR repertoires in tissue likely differ from TCR repertoires in blood. Clonotypes shared by all four sorted-subset donors showed higher generation probabilities than non-shared clonotypes. Pairwise subsampling indicated that sequencing depth was expected to affect the degree of clonotype sharing among donors.

The donors were healthy, HIV-negative adults who had no recently reported acute infections or vaccinations. Every donor was a Caucasian adult living in Nashville, Tennessee, USA. CD4+ T cells were enriched by magnetic negative selection, after which naive cells were positively selected on CD45RA and the negative fraction was taken as the memory subset. Blood was collected by leukapheresis, and PBMCs were isolated by Ficoll-Histopaque density gradient centrifugation and then cryopreserved in liquid nitrogen vapor phase. Analytical flow cytometry was used to check the purity and quantity of each magnetically sorted T cell population. Each sorted fraction had its genomic DNA isolated and then quantified by UV absorbance on a Nanodrop 2000c. About this clone itself: Its antigen remains undetermined. The input lacks base qualities; no much larger clone sits a single base away.

The CDR3, from cysteine to phenylalanine, totals 17 residues. The entry retains the CDR3 DNA only, 51 bases that are in frame from base 1. CDR1 and CDR2 (MNHNS, SASEGT) derive from the germline V gene. Trimming takes 2 bases from V and 4 bases from J, and the germline ends sit 18 bases apart. Using the deep immunoSEQ assay, multiplex PCR amplified TCR CDR3 regions from genomic DNA. For each cell subset, the extracted genomic DNA was distributed evenly across all wells of several immunoSEQ 96-well plates, and each plate served as one replicate. For sorted subsets, each replicate PCR was loaded with about 200 ng genomic DNA, equivalent to approximately 27,000 T cell genomes. The purified libraries were quantified using a Qubit 3.0 fluorometer, sized with a Bioanalyzer 2100, and then quantified again using the KAPA Library Quantification kit. Every immunoSEQ 96-well plate was sequenced on a dedicated single-read 150-cycle Illumina NextSeq 550 flow cell. From the authors' description of their analysis: Because the immunoSEQ output included only junctional sequences and no quality scores, the filtering could not be the same as the filtering used for full-length reads. To assign V/J genes and CDR3, sequences were annotated against IMGT germline references using PyIR, a Python wrapper for IgBLAST v1.9. Reads with weak V/J assignments (E-value above 1e-6), missing CDR3, stop codons, out-of-frame junctions, or ambiguous translated residues were removed. V3J clonotypes were defined by identical inferred V gene, J gene, and CDR3 amino acid sequence. To compute the percentage overlap between repertoires, the number of shared unique clonotypes was divided by the size of the smaller repertoire. Three approaches were used to assess repertoire richness: RTK rarefaction, the Chao1 estimator, and Recon v2.1 estimates of unobserved clonotypes. Generation probabilities for all TCRbeta clonotypes obtained by the gDNA method from a handful of donors were computed using OLGA. As stored in TCRdb, this immuneACCESS dataset retains in-frame rearrangements with V and J assigned. A fraction of the clones does not appear; measured against another copy, unresolved V genes explain less than half of the discrepancy, and the remainder lacks a known reason. V and J calls and clone size are given by that table; D and trimming were obtained from the DNA. This sample gives some 2,400,000 clones in total; under 97% of them show up just once. The top ten hold over 0.1% of the sample.

The sample consisted of naive CD4+ T cells sorted from blood. This specimen's cell subset or site label, per the study, means: CD45RA+ positively selected. The receptor was isolated from a man aged 18 to 30 in good health. The rearranged chain carries TRBV6-1 and TRBJ2-4; TRBD2 is perhaps the D gene, given 5 matching bases. The CDR3 protein: CASSEMTNVHPKNIQYF. The bases read TGTGCCAGCAGTGAAATGACTAACGTTCACCCTAAAAACATTCAGTACTTC.